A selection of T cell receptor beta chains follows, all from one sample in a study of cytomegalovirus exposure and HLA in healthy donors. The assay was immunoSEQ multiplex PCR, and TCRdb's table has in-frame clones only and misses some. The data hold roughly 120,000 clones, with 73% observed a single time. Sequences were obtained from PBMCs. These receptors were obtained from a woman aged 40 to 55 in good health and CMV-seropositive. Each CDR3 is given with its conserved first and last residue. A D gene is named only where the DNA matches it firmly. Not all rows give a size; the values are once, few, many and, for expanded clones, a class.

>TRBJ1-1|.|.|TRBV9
CASSPRTVLNTEAFF
TGTGCCAGCAGTCCAAGGACAGTTTTGAACACTGAAGCTTTCTTT
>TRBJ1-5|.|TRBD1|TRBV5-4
CASSLESRDSFPNQPQHF
TGTGCCAGCAGCTTGGAAAGTAGGGACAGCTTCCCAAATCAGCCCCAGCATTTT
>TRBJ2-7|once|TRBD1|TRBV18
CASSPGTGTLEQYF
TGTGCCAGCTCACCAGGGACAGGGACTTTAGAGCAGTACTTC
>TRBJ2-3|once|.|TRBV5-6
CASSSIPWGQGEDTQYF
TGTGCCAGCAGCTCCATCCCTTGGGGCCAGGGCGAAGATACGCAGTATTTT
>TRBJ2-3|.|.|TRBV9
CASSVGVIDTQYF
TGTGCCAGCAGCGTCGGGGTAATCGATACGCAGTATTTT
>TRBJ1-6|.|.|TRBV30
CAWSGDTSSYNSPLHF
TGTGCCTGGAGTGGAGACACGAGCTCCTATAATTCACCCCTCCACTTT
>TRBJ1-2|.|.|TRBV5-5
CASSIAGEILYGYTF
TGTGCCAGCAGCATCGCGGGGGAGATTCTTTATGGCTACACCTTC
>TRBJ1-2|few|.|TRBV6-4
CASSDGGANYGYTF
TGTGCCAGCAGTGACGGAGGAGCTAACTATGGCTACACCTTC
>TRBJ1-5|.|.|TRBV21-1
CARATGGYQPQHF
TGTGCCAGGGCCACAGGGGGTTATCAGCCCCAGCATTTT
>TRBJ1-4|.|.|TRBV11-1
CASSRHRAAPGELFF
TGTGCCAGCAGTCGGCATCGGGCCGCGCCGGGGGAACTGTTTTTT
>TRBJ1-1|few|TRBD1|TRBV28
CASTLGLGQGLSNTEAFF
TGTGCCAGCACCCTAGGACTGGGACAGGGGTTATCGAACACTGAAGCTTTCTTT
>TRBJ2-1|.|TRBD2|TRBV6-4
CASSSSSGVLNNEQFF
TGTGCCAGCAGTTCTTCTAGCGGCGTCCTTAACAATGAGCAGTTCTTC
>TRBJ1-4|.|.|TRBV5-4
CASSKQAGRNNEKLFF
TGTGCCAGCAGCAAACAGGCAGGGAGGAATAATGAAAAACTGTTTTTT